This TCR beta chain appears in the sequencing data of a study of T cell changes during pregnancy in multiple sclerosis. TCRdb's table, derived via immunoSEQ multiplex PCR, lists solely in-frame clones and lacks some. The sample lists approximately 40,000 clones, 88% occurring once. V lost 5 bases and J lost 0; bases outside the gene matches: 9. CDR1 SGHTA and CDR2 FQGNSA come from the germline V gene. The CDR3 spans 16 residues. This sequence was found in a female donor with multiple sclerosis, enrolled in a pregnancy study. The sequences come from CD4+ T cells from peripheral blood mononuclear cells, collected in the first trimester of pregnancy. This chain connects TRBV7-2 to TRBJ1-2; 7 bases fit TRBD1. The DNA for the CDR3 is TGTGCCAGCAGCATCCGGACAGGCCCTGCTAACTATGGCTACACCTTC. Its protein is CASSIRTGPANYGYTF.